This T cell receptor (beta chain) appears in the sequencing data of a study of monozygotic twins with inflammatory bowel disease. Per the germline V gene, CDR1 is DFQATT and CDR2 is SNEGSKA (reference sequence). The CDR3 loop spans 13 amino acids. After re-calling the 5' RACE reads, TCRdb lists one entry per CDR3 protein, DNA absent. The sample's table shows approximately 160,000 distinct CDR3 sequences. In regard to this clonotype: Its antigen remains unknown.

Study outcomes and limitations: Other individuals had fewer clonotypes in common with IBD patients than with healthy twins, especially with disease activity. There was no support for any single strong signal or clonotype associated with IBD. Background noise in patient repertoires may stem from differing immunosuppressive treatments. Inverse Simpson values showed less TCRbeta diversity in IBD patients than in their healthy co-twins.

The V and J genes are TRBV20-1 and TRBJ2-3; lacking DNA, the TRBD2 call made by TCRdb goes unchecked. The source material was blood. This sequence originates from a human donor with ulcerative colitis or Crohn's disease, or a healthy co-twin of an affected twin (not recorded which). CDR3 in amino acids: CSQRGSGTDTQYF.